This is a list of T cell receptor beta chains from one sample in a study of CD8+ T cells in alopecia areata. Sequencing used immunoSEQ multiplex PCR; TCRdb keeps in-frame clones, though not all of them. The sample consists of 150,000 or so clones, more than 40% of them appearing once. The sequenced sample was CD4+ T cells sorted from blood. These receptors were taken from a human donor with alopecia areata. The CDR3 runs from the conserved cysteine through the conserved F or W. A D gene is named only where the DNA matches it firmly. For some rows the clone size is stated as once, few or many, or as a class when expanded; others skip it.

clone size	D gene	V gene	J gene	CDR3 protein	CDR3 DNA
.	TRBD2	TRBV11-1	TRBJ2-5	CASSLSGREETQYF	TGTGCCAGCAGCTTGAGCGGGAGGGAGGAGACCCAGTACTTC
once	.	TRBV6-1	TRBJ1-2	CASYSGHYGYTF	TGTGCCAGCTATTCGGGGCACTATGGCTACACCTTC
.	TRBD1	TRBV4-1	TRBJ1-5	CASSQGLGTGDQPQHF	TGCGCCAGCAGCCAAGGACTCGGGACAGGGGATCAGCCCCAGCATTTT
.	TRBD2	TRBV2	TRBJ2-3	CANEKRAGVTDTQYF	TGTGCCAACGAGAAGAGGGCGGGAGTTACAGATACGCAGTATTTT
.	.	TRBV5-1	TRBJ1-2	CASSLGAVNYGYTF	TGCGCCAGCAGCTTAGGGGCCGTAAACTATGGCTACACCTTC
few	.	TRBV20-1	TRBJ1-2	CSALPGYTF	TGCAGTGCTCTCCCTGGCTACACCTTC
.	.	TRBV28	TRBJ1-2	CASRGIGPGVYGYTF	TGTGCCAGCAGAGGGATAGGTCCTGGAGTCTATGGCTACACCTTC
.	.	TRBV20-1	TRBJ2-1	CSASREQFF	TGCAGTGCTAGTCGGGAGCAGTTCTTC
.	TRBD1	TRBV27	TRBJ2-2	CASKGTDLTGELFF	TGTGCCAGCAAAGGGACAGACCTAACCGGGGAGCTGTTTTTT
.	.	TRBV29-1	TRBJ2-1	CSVAWLEGDEQFF	TGCAGCGTTGCTTGGCTAGAGGGCGATGAGCAGTTCTTC
.	.	TRBV7-2	TRBJ1-5	CASSLTGGQPQHF	TGTGCCAGCAGCTTAACGGGGGGCCAGCCCCAGCATTTT
.	TRBD2	TRBV5-1	TRBJ2-5	CASSQTSGGETQYF	TGCGCCAGCAGCCAAACTAGCGGGGGAGAGACCCAGTACTTC
.	TRBD2	TRBV2	TRBJ2-4	CASEAGGPGSVLAKNIQYF	TGTGCCAGCGAAGCGGGAGGGCCCGGTTCGGTTTTAGCCAAAAACATTCAGTACTTC
few	TRBD1	TRBV27	TRBJ1-2	CARRTGRNYGYTF	TGTGCCAGAAGGACAGGGAGGAACTATGGCTACACCTTC
.	.	TRBV11-2	TRBJ2-5	CASSLDSALAAQETQYF	TGTGCCAGCAGCTTAGATTCGGCCCTCGCGGCCCAAGAGACCCAGTACTTC
.	.	TRBV30	TRBJ2-1	CAWRDWAWGNEQFF	TGTGCCTGGAGAGACTGGGCCTGGGGCAATGAGCAGTTCTTC
many	.	TRBV18	TRBJ2-1	CASSPGGGPYNEQFF	TGTGCCAGCTCACCGGGAGGGGGCCCGTACAATGAGCAGTTCTTC
.	.	TRBV30	TRBJ1-1	CAWSTSDLNTEAFF	TGTGCCTGGAGTACATCGGACCTGAACACTGAAGCTTTCTTT
.	.	TRBV29-1	TRBJ2-1	CSVGPYGGHNEQFF	TGCAGCGTTGGACCTTATGGTGGTCACAATGAGCAGTTCTTC
.	.	TRBV6-5	TRBJ2-5	CASSTLETQYF	TGTGCCAGCAGTACCCTGGAGACCCAGTACTTC
few	.	TRBV11-3	TRBJ1-1	CASSERGVNTEAFF	TGTGCCAGCAGCGAGAGGGGGGTGAACACTGAAGCTTTCTTT
few	TRBD1	TRBV29-1	TRBJ1-2	CSVDQDRAFPRNYGYTF	TGCAGCGTTGACCAGGACAGGGCCTTCCCTCGTAACTATGGCTACACCTTC
.	TRBD2	TRBV28	TRBJ2-7	CASSLSASGPREQYF	TGTGCCAGCAGTTTATCGGCTAGCGGGCCTAGAGAGCAGTACTTC
few	TRBD2	TRBV28	TRBJ2-7	CATSLSRAGAYEQYF	TGTGCCACCTCCCTCTCTAGGGCGGGGGCCTACGAGCAGTACTTC
.	.	TRBV19	TRBJ2-2	CASTLGTGDGTGELFF	TGTGCCAGTACCTTGGGGACGGGAGATGGCACCGGGGAGCTGTTTTTT
.	.	TRBV30	TRBJ2-3	CAWSVGDTQYF	TGTGCCTGGAGTGTTGGCGATACGCAGTATTTT
.	TRBD2	TRBV28	TRBJ2-5	CASRANLAGAGETQYF	TGTGCCAGCAGAGCCAACCTAGCGGGAGCAGGGGAGACCCAGTACTTC
few	TRBD1	TRBV30	TRBJ1-2	CAWGQGYGYTF	TGTGCCTGGGGACAGGGATACGGCTACACCTTC
.	.	TRBV28	TRBJ2-1	CASLPDSSYNEQFF	TGTGCCAGCCTCCCGGACAGCTCCTACAATGAGCAGTTCTTC
.	TRBD2	TRBV9	TRBJ2-5	CASSVGPGGETQYF	TGTGCCAGCAGCGTAGGTCCGGGAGGGGAGACCCAGTACTTC
.	.	TRBV7-9	TRBJ1-2	CASTEGPPAYGYTF	TGTGCCAGCACCGAGGGGCCACCGGCCTATGGCTACACCTTC
.	.	TRBV9	TRBJ1-3	CASSADRLSGNTIYF	TGTGCCAGCAGCGCGGACAGACTATCTGGAAACACCATATATTTT
.	.	TRBV11-3	TRBJ2-1	CASSSLAEGGQFF	TGTGCCAGCAGCTCCTTAGCGGAGGGGGGGCAGTTCTTC
few	TRBD1	TRBV29-1	TRBJ2-2	CSVGVGQGGTGELFF	TGCAGCGTTGGAGTGGGACAGGGAGGCACCGGGGAGCTGTTTTTT
few	TRBD1	TRBV29-1	TRBJ1-2	CSAGTGNYGYTF	TGCAGCGCTGGGACAGGGAACTATGGCTACACCTTC
.	.	TRBV7-3	TRBJ2-6	CASSLPGANVLTF	TGTGCCAGCAGCTTACCTGGGGCCAACGTCCTGACTTTC
.	.	TRBV28	TRBJ1-1	CASSFRGRTGAFF	TGTGCCAGCAGTTTCAGGGGTAGGACGGGCGCTTTCTTT
.	.	TRBV28	TRBJ2-5	CASSKTTPGIQETQYF	TGTGCCAGCAGCAAGACAACCCCGGGAATTCAAGAGACCCAGTACTTC
.	.	TRBV5-1	TRBJ1-2	CASSLGQGNYGYTF	TGCGCCAGCAGCTTGGGGCAGGGTAACTATGGCTACACCTTC
.	TRBD1	TRBV27	TRBJ2-3	CASSQRTGPHPNTQYF	TGTGCCAGCAGCCAGAGGACAGGGCCTCACCCCAATACGCAGTATTTT
few	TRBD1	TRBV2	TRBJ2-7	CASSGQGTYEQYF	TGTGCCAGCAGTGGACAGGGTACCTACGAGCAGTACTTC
once	.	TRBV28	TRBJ2-7	CASTQGGRSYEQYF	TGTGCCAGCACCCAAGGTGGACGATCCTACGAGCAGTACTTC
.	.	TRBV18	TRBJ2-1	CASSPPGRGAVYNEQFF	TGTGCCAGCTCACCACCGGGCCGGGGGGCGGTCTACAATGAGCAGTTCTTC
few	.	TRBV29-1	TRBJ1-1	CSVVSAGGNTEAFF	TGCAGCGTTGTGTCGGCAGGTGGAAACACTGAAGCTTTCTTT
.	.	TRBV7-9	TRBJ1-1	CASSLSPWQGNTEAFF	TGTGCCAGCAGCTTAAGTCCTTGGCAGGGCAACACTGAAGCTTTCTTT
.	.	TRBV29-1	TRBJ2-7	CSVEARGAYEQYF	TGCAGCGTTGAAGCCAGGGGGGCCTACGAGCAGTACTTC
.	.	TRBV5-6	TRBJ2-1	CASSFNGIWAEQFF	TGTGCCAGCAGCTTTAATGGGATCTGGGCTGAGCAGTTCTTC
.	.	TRBV23-1	TRBJ2-7	CASSPPPRTHLNEQYF	TGCGCCAGCAGTCCCCCTCCTAGAACCCACTTGAACGAGCAGTACTTC
.	.	TRBV2	TRBJ2-3	CASSEEGLTDTQYF	TGTGCCAGCAGTGAGGAAGGGCTCACAGATACGCAGTATTTT
.	.	TRBV5-1	TRBJ1-1	CASTPEGETEAFF	TGCGCCAGCACTCCGGAGGGGGAGACTGAAGCTTTCTTT
.	.	TRBV29-1	TRBJ2-7	CSVRFNSIFAYEQYF	TGCAGCGTTCGCTTTAACTCGATTTTCGCCTACGAGCAGTACTTC
.	TRBD1	TRBV6-5	TRBJ2-4	CASTDRGHIQYF	TGTGCCAGCACGGACAGGGGTCACATTCAGTACTTC
few	TRBD1	TRBV29-1	TRBJ2-2	CSGRTGWTGELFF	TGCAGCGGGCGGACAGGGTGGACCGGGGAGCTGTTTTTT
few	TRBD2	TRBV29-1	TRBJ2-1	CSVKPGQGLAGGGEQFF	TGCAGCGTTAAACCGGGACAGGGACTAGCGGGAGGGGGTGAGCAGTTCTTC
.	.	TRBV5-1	TRBJ2-5	CASSYQGRKETQYF	TGCGCCAGCAGCTACCAGGGGAGGAAAGAGACCCAGTACTTC
.	TRBD2	TRBV29-1	TRBJ2-1	CSAGGTRAGNEQFF	TGCAGCGCCGGCGGGACTAGGGCGGGTAATGAGCAGTTCTTC
.	.	TRBV6-6	TRBJ2-2	CASSSHGLNTGELFF	TGTGCCAGCAGTTCCCACGGTCTGAACACCGGGGAGCTGTTTTTT
few	.	TRBV29-1	TRBJ2-2	CSGLPNTGELFF	TGCAGCGGGCTACCGAACACCGGGGAGCTGTTTTTT
.	.	TRBV25-1	TRBJ2-7	CASREIGEQYF	TGTGCCAGCAGGGAGATTGGCGAGCAGTACTTC